This entry concerns a single TCR beta chain. No antigen is known for it. This specimen comes from a study of CXCR3-negative and CXCR3-positive naive CD8 T cells (dated by TCRdb to the late 2010s). Broadly, across the study: Some 130 million TRB reads were obtained in total, roughly 1.5 +/- 0.3 million reads per library. The TRBV-TRBJ cluster analysis covered naive subsets from about 5 donors and memory cells from 3 donors. Diversity and physicochemical repertoire analyses were performed on about a dozen donors pooled from two independent experiments. Results the study describes overall, beyond this receptor: Freshly isolated PBMCs were used for most assays because CXCR3 expression went down partially after cryopreservation. Both naive subsets had comparably high repertoire diversity, while memory CD8+ T cells had much lower repertoire diversity. TRBV-TRBJ usage was similar between naive CXCR3-negative and CXCR3-positive cells from the same donor, while memory cells showed distinct patterns. TRB CDR3s from CXCR3-positive naive cells showed higher hydrophobicity (lower Kidera factor 4), lower energy, and higher strength and volume indices than CXCR3-negative naive cells. Because surface CD5, which is linked to self-reactivity in mice, was comparable between the naive subsets, TCR interaction strength was also inferred from TRB CDR3 physicochemical properties.

For each CD8+ T cell subset, flow sorting was done in triplicate, and about 300,000 cells per subset went directly into RLT lysis buffer. Naive CD8+ T cells were defined stringently as CD45RO-CCR7+CD27+CD95- to exclude memory contaminants. Using standard density gradient centrifugation, peripheral blood mononuclear cells were isolated from buffy coats. Naive CXCR3-negative and CXCR3-positive CD8+ T cells were flow-sorted on a FACSAria III. An RNeasy Mini Kit was used to extract total RNA from the sorted cells. Reading from cysteine to phenylalanine, the CDR3 counts 14 amino acids. DNA was not recorded. From a lookup of the germline V gene (reference sequence), CDR1 and CDR2 are SEHNR and FQNEAQ. The run used a NextSeq 550. The Human TCR Profiling Kit (MiLaboratory) was used to make UMI-labeled 5' RACE TRB cDNA libraries. cDNA synthesis used the entire amount of extracted RNA, and PCR amplification then used the entire amount of cDNA produced. Libraries were prepared in parallel with an identical number of PCR cycles. Processing in the source paper ran as follows. With a minimum of two reads required per UMI, MIGEC and MiXCR pulled out about 50,000 +/- 10,000 unique UMI-labeled TRB cDNA molecules from each library. An average of about 40,000 +/- 10,000 functional in-frame TRB CDR3 nucleotide clonotypes without stop codons was found per library. After downsampling to 5000 UMI-labeled TRB molecules per sample, diversity metrics, including normalized Shannon-Wiener and Chao1, were computed in VDJtools. VDJtools was used to calculate clonotype-size-weighted physicochemical properties of the central five CDR3 residues, namely interaction energy, strength, volume and Kidera factor 4. TCRdb reanalyzed the reads, keeping one entry per CDR3 protein sequence and omitting DNA. What appears here as the V and J calls and clone size reflects TCRdb's work, not the paper's. This sample's table has entries for under 75,000 distinct CDR3 sequences. About 0.84% of the sample belongs to the ten largest clones.

Recombination linked TRBV7-9 to TRBJ2-7; TCRdb selects TRBD1, and the lack of DNA leaves this call unchecked. Sample: naive CXCR3+ CD8+ T cells from blood. This specimen's cell subset or site label, per the study, means: CD45RO-CCR7+CD27+CD95- naive CD8+ T cells expressing CXCR3 (TNR3+). This TCR came from a human donor in good health. Some clones in this sample may be carry-over from other donors' samples. The CDR3 protein: CASSLAGDGYEQYF.